The source of this T cell receptor beta chain is a study of blood T cells in healthy people across ages (dated by TCRdb to the mid-2010s). Regarding the research as a whole: In model experiments, template switching captured about one uniquely barcoded TCR beta cDNA molecule for every two T cells. To avoid experimental bias, donors of different ages were spread randomly across the sequencing lanes. Using the same blood draw, the study looked at two additional independent replicas of 1 million unique cDNA reads for two donors, one aged 18 to 29 and the other aged 80 or older. The study measured age-related changes in TCR beta repertoire diversity using deep sequencing normalized with unique cDNA molecular identifiers. The donors were split into four age groups: young (average around 15 years), middle-aged (about 40), aged (roughly 68) and long-lived (approximately 80). General findings and caveats noted by the study authors: Observed TCR beta diversity correlated strongly with the percentage of naive T cells measured by flow cytometry. As age increased, observed TCR beta diversity per million T cells dropped in a roughly linear way, and a significant reduction was already evident by age 40. Estimates of total diversity based on one million sequenced T cells were considered lower bounds and underestimates. Because the CMV infection status of the donors was unknown, age-related changes in expanded clonotypes may potentially have been confounded. Because profiling used bulk unsorted PBMCs, naive and antigen-experienced compartments could not be compared conclusively. The long-lived group showed more naive CD4+ T cells, fewer expanded clones and increased TCR diversity than the aged group, suggesting age selection.

Library construction relied on 5' RACE. These reads were obtained on an Illumina HiSeq 2500. A second about 7 to 11 cycle PCR used a sample-barcoded 5' primer and a J-beta primer mix. A unique molecular identifier was introduced onto each TCR beta cDNA molecule by a template-switch 5' adaptor carrying 12 random nucleotides. Each sample yielded at least 3 million CDR3-containing paired-end reads. The Mint cDNA synthesis kit, primed by a TRBC-specific oligonucleotide, was used to synthesize first-strand cDNA from all RNA. Following uracil-DNA glycosylase treatment, a first 18-cycle PCR with universal primers M1SS and BC2_uni_R was performed on all cDNA. In the authors' own workflow: Normalization of each sample was performed by random selection of 1 million high-quality reads, each carrying a distinct molecular identifier. Reads sharing molecular identifiers were discarded rather than binned into consensus sequences. MiTCR, with a Q25 quality threshold and the strictest error-elimination algorithm, was used for CDR3 identification, clonotype clustering and error correction. Lower-bound total TCR beta diversity was estimated with a nonparametric unseen species model using Euler transformation. TCRdb trimmed the raw reads at Q25, called clones with MiXCR and kept productive beta chains. Under each unique CDR3 protein, matching rows form one entry showing the most common genes and DNA. The V and J calls and clone size are TCRdb's, not the authors'. The sample table contains 1.5 million to 2 million distinct CDR3 sequences; only one count was recorded for around half of them. 2.1% of the sample goes to the ten largest clones.

CDR1 is given as MNHEY and CDR2 as SVGEGT, both from the germline V gene. The V end gives up 4 bases and the J end 5 bases, leaving 3 bases in the junction not matched to a gene. Measured from the cysteine to the phenylalanine, the CDR3 is 15 residues long. Of the read, only the CDR3 DNA is kept; its 45 bases are in frame from base 1. The donors were roughly 39 Caucasian individuals from Russia, aged roughly 6 to 90 years, who were systemically healthy. Each donor gave approximately 9.4 milliliters of peripheral blood, drawn into EDTA-treated Vacutainer tubes. Ficoll-Paque density-gradient centrifugation was used to isolate PBMCs, with at least 7 million per sample. Total RNA was extracted from PBMCs with Trizol reagent, with at least 6 micrograms obtained per sample. The percentages of naive CD45RAhigh/CD27high T cells were determined by flow cytometry on a PBMC aliquot from every donor. As for this clonotype: The target of this receptor is not known. Base-call qualities are not available, and no considerably larger clone is one nucleotide away.

Recombination linked TRBV6-2 or TRBV6-3 to TRBJ1-6, with 9 central nucleotides matching TRBD1. The specimen was blood. The receptor comes from a woman aged 40 to 50 in good health. The DNA sequence follows: TGTGCCAGCAGTTCGACAGGGGGACATAATTCACCCCTCCACTTT. Its translation reads: CASSSTGGHNSPLHF.